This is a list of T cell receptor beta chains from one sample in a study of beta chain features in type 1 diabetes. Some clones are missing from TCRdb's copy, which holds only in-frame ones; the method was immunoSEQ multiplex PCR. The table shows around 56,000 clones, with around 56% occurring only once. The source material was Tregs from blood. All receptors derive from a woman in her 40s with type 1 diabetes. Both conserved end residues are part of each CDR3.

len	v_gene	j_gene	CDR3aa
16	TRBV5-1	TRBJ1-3	CASSLDRGASGNTIYF
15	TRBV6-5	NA	CASSPHRPQFYEQYF
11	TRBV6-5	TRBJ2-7	CASRAHREQYF
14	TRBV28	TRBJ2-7	CASTGTSLSYEQYF
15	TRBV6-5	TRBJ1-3	CASSPDRSPGNTIYF
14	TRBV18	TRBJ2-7	CASSPTGAEDEQYF
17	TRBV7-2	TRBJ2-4	CASSYPGLAGGKNIQYF
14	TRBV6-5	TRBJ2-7	CASSPGTGVGEQYF
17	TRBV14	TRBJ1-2	CASSQDPRTGGNYGYTF
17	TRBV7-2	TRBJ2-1	CASSLAIAGWTYNEQFF
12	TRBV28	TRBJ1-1	CASSLKRTEAFF
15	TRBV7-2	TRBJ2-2	CASSLLSGSTGELFF
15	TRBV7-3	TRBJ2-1	CASSLNGGFFDEQFF
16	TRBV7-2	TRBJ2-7	CASSPTGGALTYEQYF
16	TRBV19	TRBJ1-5	CASNPLRGGSNQPQHF
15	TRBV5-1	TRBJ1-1	CASGTGGFRRTEAFF
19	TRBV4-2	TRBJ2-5	CASSQVSGFRQGSQETQYF
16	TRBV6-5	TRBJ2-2	CASSYLAGGYTGELFF
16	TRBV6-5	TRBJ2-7	CASSYSNPGDSYEQYF
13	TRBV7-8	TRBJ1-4	CASSFLGVEKLFF
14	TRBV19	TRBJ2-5	CASSVAGGPKTQYF
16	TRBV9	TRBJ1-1	CASSARARQGNTEAFF
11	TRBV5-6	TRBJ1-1	CASTPGSEAFF
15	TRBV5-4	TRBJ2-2	CASSLAALNTGELFF
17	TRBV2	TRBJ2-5	CASSGGGRGEARETQYF
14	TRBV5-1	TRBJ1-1	CASSLGQLSLEAFF
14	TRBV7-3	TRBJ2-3	CASSYLRDSTTQYF
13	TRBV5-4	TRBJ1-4	CASSPRANEKLFF
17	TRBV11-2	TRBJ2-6	CASSLAILQGGANVLTF
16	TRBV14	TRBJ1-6	CASSLEGAGPNSPLHF
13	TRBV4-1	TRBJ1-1	CASSREGAAGAFF
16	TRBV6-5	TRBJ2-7	CASSYGTGTLSYGQYF
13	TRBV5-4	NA	CASSTGQGNIQYF
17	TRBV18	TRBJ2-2	CASSPITGTVNTGELFF
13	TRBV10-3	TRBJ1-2	CAISDQGAGGYTF
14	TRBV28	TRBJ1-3	CASSFPGSGNTIYF
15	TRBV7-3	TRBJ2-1	CASSLTTGSHNEQFF
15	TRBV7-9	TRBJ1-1	CASSLRGGMNTEAFF
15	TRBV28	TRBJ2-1	CASTFTRSSYNEQFF
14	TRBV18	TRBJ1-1	CASSPETQNTEAFF
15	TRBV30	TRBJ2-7	CAWSNRGTGSYEQYF
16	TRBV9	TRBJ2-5	CASSAGQRSVWETQYF
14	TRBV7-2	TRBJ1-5	CASSLTGGNQPQHF
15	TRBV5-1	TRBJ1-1	CASSYQQGVNTEAFF
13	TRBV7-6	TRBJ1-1	CASSSGRDTEAFF
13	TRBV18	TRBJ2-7	CASSPAGLYEQYF
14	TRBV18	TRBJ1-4	CASSPNTAREKLFF
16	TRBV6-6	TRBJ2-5	CASSYPSGRGGETQYF
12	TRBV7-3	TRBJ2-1	CALSGGRYEQFF
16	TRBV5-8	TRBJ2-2	CASSKVGGSNTGELFF
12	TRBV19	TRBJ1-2	CASSSGFYGYTF
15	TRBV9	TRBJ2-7	CASSVGLAEPYEQYF
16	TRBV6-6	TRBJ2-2	CASSYSGVGGTGELFF
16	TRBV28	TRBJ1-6	CASSPPGQGTGSPLHF
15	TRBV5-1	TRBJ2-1	CASSFLGGSSGEQFF
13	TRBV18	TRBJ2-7	CASSNGGSYEQYF
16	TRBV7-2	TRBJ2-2	CASSLTGRGGPGELFF
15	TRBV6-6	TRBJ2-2	CASAQDTQNTGELFF